The rows below give T cell receptor beta chains drawn from one sample of a study of blood T cell repertoires in COVID-19. Using immunoSEQ multiplex PCR, the repertoire was profiled, and TCRdb retains in-frame clones only, with some absent. The table has 80,000 to 90,000 clones, roughly 85% seen once. Sequenced input: peripheral blood. Every receptor here comes from a man aged 60 to 69 with acute or convalescent COVID-19. CDR3s include the opening cysteine and the closing phenylalanine or tryptophan.

j_call v_call cdr3_aa
TRBJ2-7 TRBV5-6 CASSLGAGYEQYF
TRBJ1-3 TRBV7-2 CASSLEGGNTIYF
TRBJ2-3 TRBV6-2/TRBV6-3 CASSTDRVGTDTQYF
TRBJ1-5 TRBV6-5 CASTRDRNSNQPQHF
TRBJ1-5 TRBV15 CATSRDYNQPQHF
TRBJ1-1 TRBV6-5 CASTSGGEAFF
TRBJ1-2 TRBV6-5 CASSSDSYGYTF
TRBJ1-2 TRBV4-3 CASSHNRGPYYGYTF
TRBJ1-4 TRBV5-8 CASSLQGVGRKTNEKLFF
TRBJ2-5 TRBV5-1 CASSPRTSGGADQETQYF
TRBJ1-1 TRBV19 CASSIWQGTEAFF
TRBJ2-1 TRBV5-5 CTSSFPSGGADNEQFF
TRBJ1-5 TRBV30 CAWSVFGQGITQPQHF
TRBJ2-4 TRBV11-2 CASSLGIDIQYF
TRBJ2-7 TRBV12-3/TRBV12-4 CASRLTGSYEQYF
TRBJ2-5 TRBV7-7 CASSFGVTQETQYF
TRBJ2-5 TRBV9 CASSVEGFGQPQETQYF
TRBJ1-1 TRBV13 CASSDEQLNTEAFF
TRBJ2-3 TRBV5-1 CASTRAGGTTDTQYF
TRBJ1-4 TRBV15 CATSRDPGQGNEKLFF
TRBJ2-5 TRBV6-5 CASSYSGTGRETQYF
TRBJ2-7 TRBV19 CAPGFYEQYF
TRBJ1-6 TRBV27 CASSLSAPGTGGSPLHF
TRBJ2-1 TRBV12-5 CASGWAGPEQFF
TRBJ1-1 TRBV5-6 CASSLFQGTEAFF
TRBJ2-2 TRBV6-4 CASSEATGELFF
TRBJ2-3 TRBV5-4 CASSFGTSGGAGSDTQYF
TRBJ1-1 TRBV19 CASSRDELNTEAFF
TRBJ1-2 TRBV7-2 CASSLAARAGYTF
TRBJ1-5 TRBV21-1 CASSKPGTGRGTSNQPQHF
TRBJ2-7 TRBV3-1/TRBV3-2 CASSQGPLEQYF
TRBJ2-2 TRBV18 CASSSISGNTGELFF
TRBJ2-7 TRBV6-5 CASSTSPSYEQYF
TRBJ2-3 TRBV2 CASTDRAAGGTQYF
TRBJ1-3 TRBV9 CASSVAGGNTIYF
TRBJ1-6 TRBV2 CASRRQSRHSPLHF
TRBJ2-5 TRBV5-4 CASSRGSPSYQETQYF
TRBJ1-2 TRBV3-1/TRBV3-2 CASSQGQYGYTF
TRBJ2-3 TRBV6-5 CASSYTGGTGTDTQYF
TRBJ2-7 TRBV7-2 CASRRTGSYEQYF
TRBJ2-2 TRBV10-3 CAIGRQGVLSGELFF
TRBJ2-5 TRBV27 CASSFYETQYF
TRBJ2-1 TRBV3-1/TRBV3-2 CASSRRNEQFF
TRBJ2-2 TRBV6-5 CASRPGTSSTGELFF
TRBJ1-1 TRBV9 CASTRTGTMNTEAFF
TRBJ2-7 TRBV10-2 CASSEDRVSYEQYF
TRBJ2-3 TRBV28 CASSTSGGADTQYF
TRBJ1-2 TRBV5-5 CASSLDRGYGYTF
TRBJ1-2 TRBV7-9 CASSPGDRGGYGYTF
TRBJ2-1 TRBV7-2 CASSLAGTGNLGEQFF
TRBJ2-2 TRBV6-5 CANSGTGFRELFF
TRBJ2-7 TRBV27 CASSATWGDSYEQYF
TRBJ2-7 TRBV29-1 CSVRTSYEQYF
TRBJ1-5 TRBV5-4 CASSFRGSNQPQHF
TRBJ1-2 TRBV19 CASSIRRGTGGQYGYTF
TRBJ1-6 TRBV7-8 CASSLADRGNNSPLHF